The sequence of this TCR beta chain was determined in a study of blood T cell repertoires in COVID-19 (TCRdb year 2020). The study in broad terms: Samples covering the acute and convalescent phases of COVID-19 were provided by collaborators in the United States, Italy and Spain. The repertoires were released in a freely available public database intended as a resource for research on the immune response to SARS-CoV-2. Subjects who had been exposed to COVID-19, were actively infected with it, or had recovered from it provided the deeply sampled blood TCRbeta repertoires that made up the dataset. HLA class I and class II types, where available, came from metadata supplied by the sample provider rather than from assay-based typing. The samples were drawn from the first 160 participants of the ongoing ImmuneRACE study and from some 1,300 subjects provided by 6 global collaborators. The prospective study material was composed of cDNA or gDNA derived from T cells, B-cell-depleted T cells, or PBMCs. A de-identified subject ID, COVID-19 status, age in years and sex were almost always included in the sample metadata.

What the authors observed across the whole study: How much clinical and demographic metadata was included differed by source and by participant, and the metadata was provided uncurated.

A remark on this clone: Its antigen specificity is not known. Base qualities were left out, and no much larger clone turns up one base away.

The collaborating institutions used their own protocols to collect whole blood in K2EDTA tubes. For TCRbeta analysis, collaborators shipped samples as frozen whole blood, isolated PBMCs, or DNA extracted from either of those sample types. TCRbeta CDR3 regions were amplified from genomic DNA using the immunoSEQ Assay, a bias-controlled multiplex PCR. The study's own analysis went as follows. Nucleated cell counts per sample were estimated from amplification of reference gene primers within the assay. To quantify the absolute abundance of each unique TCRbeta CDR3 rearrangement, sequence reads were collapsed and filtered. Productive Simpson clonality was computed per sample as the square root of Simpson's diversity index over productive rearrangements. The table comes from immuneACCESS by way of TCRdb, which keeps in-frame sequences with V and J called. Part of the clones is missing from these tables; in studies checked, under half for an unresolved V gene and the rest for unknown reasons. V, J and clone size are taken as reported in that table, and D and trimming were inferred from the DNA itself. The sample records some 88,000 clones, approximately 87% of which are singletons. The biggest ten clones account for roughly 15% of the sample.

The CDR3 spans 13 residues, from the cysteine through the phenylalanine. Only the CDR3 portion is preserved as DNA: 39 bases, with reading frame beginning at the first base. V loses 8 bases, J loses 7 bases, and the germline ends lie 15 bases apart. CDR1 and CDR2 are read off the germline V gene as MNHEY and SVGAGI. This sequence was found in a woman in her 70s with acute or convalescent COVID-19. The receptor chain draws on TRBV6-5 and TRBJ2-1; TRBD2 is possibly the D segment (5 matching bases). Source material: peripheral blood. In nucleotides, the sequence is TGTGCCAGCGTGGCAAGCGGAATTAATGAGCAGTTCTTC. Its amino acids are CASVASGINEQFF.